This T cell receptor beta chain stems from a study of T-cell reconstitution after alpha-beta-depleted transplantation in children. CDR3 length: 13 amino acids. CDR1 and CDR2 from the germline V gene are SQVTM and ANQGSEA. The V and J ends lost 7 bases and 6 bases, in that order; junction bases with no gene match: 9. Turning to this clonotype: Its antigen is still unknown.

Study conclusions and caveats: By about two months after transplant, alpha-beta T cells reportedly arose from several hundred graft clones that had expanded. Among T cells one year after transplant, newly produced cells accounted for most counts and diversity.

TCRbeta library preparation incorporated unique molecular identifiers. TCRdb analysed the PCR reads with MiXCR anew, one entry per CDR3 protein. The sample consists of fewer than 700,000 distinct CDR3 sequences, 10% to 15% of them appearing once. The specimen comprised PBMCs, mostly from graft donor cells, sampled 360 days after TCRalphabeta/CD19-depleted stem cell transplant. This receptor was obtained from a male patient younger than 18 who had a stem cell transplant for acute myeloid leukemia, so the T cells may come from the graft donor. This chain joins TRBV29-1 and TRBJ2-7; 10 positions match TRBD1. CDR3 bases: TGCAGCGCCTCTGACAGGGGGCTTGGCGAGCAGTACTTC. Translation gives CSASDRGLGEQYF.